The 5 T cell receptor beta chains below all came from one sample that was sequenced in a study of shared clonotypes between healthy human individuals. Repertoires were generated with immunoSEQ multiplex PCR, while TCRdb's copy carries only in-frame clones and drops some. The table lists 2.5 million or so clones, around nine tenths of them singletons. The sequencing sample was made of naive CD4+ T cells sorted from blood. As to subset: CD45RA+ positively selected. The receptors here all came from a man aged 18 to 30 in good health.

The V and J genes are TRBV12-1 and TRBJ2-3; no check of the table's D call, TRBD1, against the DNA was made. TRBV12-1 is classified as a pseudogene. The CDR3 sequence is 16 residues long. CDR3 DNA sequence: TGTGCCAGCAGCTTTGTCGCTGGGCCTAGCACAGATACGCAGTATTTT. Translation: CASSFVAGPSTDTQYF.

The chain recombines TRBV19 with TRBJ2-6; the D gene could be TRBD1 or TRBD2 (7 bases each). CDR3 size: 20 residues. The germline V and J ends were trimmed by 9 bases and 2 bases, with 29 bases remaining between them. Germline CDR1 is LNHDA and CDR2 is SQIVND (reference sequence). The CDR3 sequence: CASTRDHYQGGFAGANVLTF. In DNA form, the CDR3 reads TGTGCCAGCACGAGGGACCACTACCAGGGGGGGTTTGCTGGGGCCAACGTCCTGACTTTC. Full variable domain (outside the CDR3, taken from reference TRBV19 and TRBJ2-6): DGGITQSPKYLFRKEGQNVTLSCEQNLNHDAMYWYRQDPGQGLRLIYYSQIVNDFQKGDIAEGYSVSREKKESFPLTVTSAQKNPTAFYLCASTRDHYQGGFAGANVLTFGAGSRLTVL.

This clone was seen once. This chain connects TRBV18 to TRBJ1-2, with a possible D match to TRBD1 (5 bases). The germline gives CDR1 KGHSH, CDR2 LQKENI. The length of the CDR3 is 19 residues. V lost 2 bases to trimming and J lost 0 bases, with 22 bases between them. CDR3 bases: TGTGCCAGCTCACCAACTGCCAGAGCAGCCGGGGGTTCTAACTATGGCTACACCTTC. Protein: CASSPTARAAGGSNYGYTF. Using reference TRBV18 and TRBJ1-2 for the parts outside the CDR3, the full variable domain is NAGVMQNPRHLVRRRGQEARLRCSPMKGHSHVYWYRQLPEEGLKFMVYLQKENIIDESGMPKERFSAEFPKEGPSILRIQQVVRGDSAAYFCASSPTARAAGGSNYGYTFGSGTRLTVV.

The J gene is TRBJ1-2, the V gene TRBV30, with TRBD1 matching over 8 bases. Losses at the gene ends were 4 bases for V and 4 bases for J; bases not matched to a gene: 8. Germline V lookup: CDR1 GTSNPN, CDR2 SVGIG (reference sequence). This CDR3 spans 14 amino acids. CDR3 in amino acids: CAWTIDRGVYGYTF. CDR3 DNA: TGTGCCTGGACTATCGACAGGGGAGTCTATGGCTACACCTTC. The full variable domain, rest sourced from reference TRBV30 and TRBJ1-2, is SQTIHQWPATLVQPVGSPLSLECTVEGTSNPNLYWYRQAAGRGLQLLFYSVGIGQISSEVPQNLSASRPQDRQFILSSKKLLLSDSGFYLCAWTIDRGVYGYTFGSGTRLTVV.

The chain employs TRBV5-1 and TRBJ2-2, with unresolved D. Per germline, CDR1 SGHRS and CDR2 YFSETQ. V lost 5 bases, J lost 6 bases, and 14 bases lay in between. The CDR3 is made up of 14 amino acids. The DNA of the CDR3 is TGCGCCAGCAGAAAATACCCAAATCCCGGGGAGCTGTTTTTT. It codes for CASRKYPNPGELFF.